This T cell receptor (beta chain) originates from a study of T cell clones after liver transplantation. Study in general: Standard immunosuppression, with no induction, continued until 12-24 months after transplant.

Repertoires were generated with immunoSEQ multiplex PCR, while TCRdb's copy carries only in-frame clones and drops some. Among some 550 clones, less than 70% were seen once, and the ten largest hold roughly two fifths. Alloreactive TCRbeta sequences came from sequencing proliferating CFSE-low cells in the MLR. Stimulators were graft donor PBMCs, splenocytes, lymph-node cells, or third-party PBMCs for pre-transplant recipient cells. On this clone itself: The antigen is not known.

This sequence was found in a human patient who received a liver transplant. Some of the T cells may derive from the graft donor. Sequencing used CD8+ T cells from cultured PBMCs.

The CDR3 DNA reads as TGCGCCAGCAGCCAAGAGCGGGACACCGGGGAGCTGTTTTTT. This sequence encodes CASSQERDTGELFF. J is TRBJ2-2 and V is TRBV4-3; tentative D call: TRBD2 (5 bases). V was trimmed by 0 bases and J by 3 bases, leaving 5 bases between them. The CDR3 has 14 residues. Germline CDR1 reads LGHNA; CDR2 reads YSLEER.